One and the same sample provided the 22 T cell receptor beta chains below, sequenced in a study of molecular identifiers for immune sequencing clone quantification (dated by TCRdb to about 2018). Preparation of the library involved PCR. The listed sequencing device is NextSeq 500. The public reads were quality trimmed at Q25 with fastp and then assembled into clones with MiXCR by TCRdb, keeping productive beta chains. Here each entry gathers all rows of one CDR3 protein and keeps the most common genes and DNA. Here the sample has about 320,000 distinct CDR3 sequences; roughly a quarter occur a single time. Of the sample, about 0.73% is held by the ten largest clones. Sequencing was performed on naive CD8+ T cells from blood, with Jurkat cell RNA spiked in. Interpreted using the paper, the cell subset or site label stands for: FACS-sorted CD8+CD4-CCR7+CD45RA+ naive T cells. All receptors come from a human donor in good health. Some libraries in this study had Jurkat cell RNA spiked in.

Concerning this clonotype: One end of the junction varies from germline; a read error may be responsible. This chain joins TRBV4-3 and TRBJ2-7; D is perhaps TRBD1 (6 bases). Germline V gives CDR1 LGHNA, CDR2 YSLEER. There are 17 residues in the CDR3. Here the CDR3 reads CARSQDLRQEGFYEQYF. In DNA, the CDR3 is TGCGCCAGAAGCCAAGATTTACGACAGGAAGGTTTTTACGAGCAGTACTTC.

About this clonotype: A much more abundant neighbour one base away suggests this may be a read error. The chain carries TRBV28 and TRBJ2-7; unclear D gene. Germline V CDR1 and CDR2: MDHEN, SYDVKM. The CDR3 runs 12 residues. DNA of the CDR3: TGTGCCGGCAGCACGCCGAGATTCGAGCAGTACTTC. Amino acid sequence: CAGSTPRFEQYF.

This sequence joins TRBV27 and TRBJ2-7; weak D call: TRBD1 (5 bases). There are 14 residues in the CDR3. The V end was cut by 5 bases, the J end by 2 bases, with 13 bases between. Germline CDR1 reads MNHEY; CDR2 reads SMNVEV (reference sequence). CDR3 nucleotide sequence: TGTGCCAGCAGTCCCACGACAGTAGCCTACGAGCAGTACTTC. Translated, it gives CASSPTTVAYEQYF.

This clonotype was seen ten or more times. This rearrangement joins TRBV7-9 to TRBJ2-3; D is ambiguous. Germline CDR1 is SEHNR and CDR2 is FQNEAQ (reference sequence). The CDR3 runs 15 residues. V was shortened by 0 bases and J by 0 bases, with 7 bases between the two germline ends. The CDR3 spells CASSLAESSTDTQYF. For the CDR3, the DNA is TGTGCCAGCAGCTTAGCGGAGAGTAGCACAGATACGCAGTATTTT.

This sequence joins TRBV19 and TRBJ2-7; D uncertain. Germline V lookup: CDR1 LNHDA, CDR2 SQIVND (reference sequence). This CDR3 contains 13 residues. Between the trimmed V and J ends, which lost 0 bases and 6 bases, there was a span of 9 bases. As DNA, the CDR3 is TGTGCCAGTAGTATAGATAGCCGGGTCGAGCAGTACTTC. Amino acid sequence: CASSIDSRVEQYF.

The chain combines TRBV6-2 or TRBV6-3 with TRBJ1-4; D gene uncertain. Between the trimmed V and J ends, which lost 8 bases and 6 bases, there was a span of 13 bases. Germline CDR1 is MNHEY and CDR2 is SVGEGT. This CDR3 has 13 amino acids. The CDR3 DNA reads TGTGCCAGCGGCCGGGGAAAATATGAAAAACTGTTTTTT. It specifies CASGRGKYEKLFF.

This clonotype was seen only a few times. The V call is TRBV2, the J call TRBJ2-7, with D possibly being TRBD1 (5 bases). Germline lookup yields CDR1 SNHLY and CDR2 FYNNEI. The CDR3 consists of 14 residues. Trimming shortened V by 1 base and J by 4 bases, and 11 bases separated the two germline ends. CDR3 nucleotide sequence: TGTGCCAGCAGTGAAGAGGGGTCCACGTACGAGCAGTACTTC. It specifies CASSEEGSTYEQYF.

Comments on this clonotype: This clone may be a read error of a much larger clone one base away. Likely a read error: the CDR3 ends without its conserved phenylalanine or tryptophan. V and J are TRBV7-2 and TRBJ2-7; D gene ambiguous. Per germline, CDR1 SGHTA and CDR2 FQGNSA. This CDR3 is 14 amino acids long. Trimming pared 3 bases from V and 2 bases from J, leaving 11 bases between. CDR3 coding DNA: TGTGCCAGCAGCTTTAGCATAGGGCCCTACGAGCAGTACTTA. This codes for CASSFSIGPYEQYL.

This clonotype has more than one count but fewer than ten. V and J are TRBV2 and TRBJ1-1, with a weak D call TRBD1 (5 bases). This CDR3 is built from 17 residues. Per the germline V gene, CDR1 is SNHLY and CDR2 is FYNNEI. Trimming stripped 6 bases from V and 4 bases from J, with 24 bases between. CDR3 loop: CASRLPGVLGVATEAFF. The CDR3 region has the DNA TGTGCCAGCAGGCTACCGGGGGTTTTGGGGGTGGCCACTGAAGCTTTCTTT.

This clonotype was counted at least ten times. The gene calls are TRBV10-3 and TRBJ2-3, with a possible D match to TRBD2 (6 bases). V was clipped by 2 bases and J by 2 bases, with 8 bases between them. Per germline, CDR1 ENHRY and CDR2 SYGVKD. The CDR3 is 14 amino acids. CDR3 protein: CAISERGFTDTQYF. In nucleotides, the CDR3 is TGTGCCATCAGTGAGCGGGGGTTCACAGATACGCAGTATTTT.

This clonotype appeared many times. A junction boundary mismatches the germline segment, possibly from a read error. This chain uses TRBV6-5 with TRBJ2-3, with TRBD1 identical over 7 bases. Germline CDR1 and CDR2: MNHEY and SVGAGI. The length of the CDR3 is 13 residues. CDR3 DNA: TGTGCCAGCAGCTCCCTGGGACAGCCCCTTGTGGATTTT. This sequence encodes CASSSLGQPLVDF.

Regarding this clonotype: The CDR3 end shows no conserved phenylalanine or tryptophan, and so a read error is likely. The chain combines TRBV9 with TRBJ1-5; no firm D call. Germline CDR1 SGDLS, CDR2 YYNGEE. The V and J ends lost 3 bases and 0 bases respectively, with 10 bases between them. The CDR3 is 15 amino acids. The CDR3 is CASSARGLSNQPQHY. CDR3 DNA: TGTGCCAGCAGCGCCCGGGGTCTTAGCAATCAGCCCCAGCATTAT.

Points on this clonotype: Its ends do not fully match the called genes, so a read error is possible. V gene TRBV2 combines with J gene TRBJ2-2; 11 nucleotides match TRBD2. This CDR3 has 16 amino acids. Germline V gives CDR1 SNHLY, CDR2 FYNNEI. The CDR3 sequence is CASSSSGGMRTGELVF. The CDR3 bases are TGTGCCAGCTCTTCTAGCGGGGGGATGAGAACCGGGGAGCTGGTTTTT.

With respect to this clonotype: A much larger clonotype is one base distant, so this may be a read error. The chain has TRBV5-1 and TRBJ2-3; 7 nucleotides agree with TRBD1. The CDR3 length is 13 residues. The junction had 8 bases not matched to a gene; V was cut back by 5 bases and J by 8 bases. CDR1 is SGHRS, CDR2 YFSETQ, per germline. CDR3: CASSYTGDSTQYF. In nucleotides, the CDR3 is TGCGCCAGCAGTTACACAGGGGATTCTACGCAGTATTTT.

This clonotype was observed many times. This chain connects TRBV6-5 to TRBJ2-7; the match to TRBD1 covers 9 bases. In germline, CDR1 is MNHEY, CDR2 SVGAGI. The CDR3 is 15 residues long. The J segment lost 4 bases and the V segment lost 7 bases, leaving 11 bases of the junction unmatched. Written as DNA, the CDR3 is TGTGCCAGCACCCCCTCCGGGACAGGGAGGTACGAGCAGTACTTC. Amino acid sequence: CASTPSGTGRYEQYF.

The J gene is TRBJ2-2, the V gene TRBV3-1; D uncertain. The CDR3 contains 17 residues. V gave up 4 bases and J gave up 2 bases, with 17 bases separating them. In germline, CDR1 is LGHDT, CDR2 YNNKEL (reference sequence). This CDR3 reads CASSRRPTPANTGELFF. CDR3 DNA sequence: TGTGCCAGCAGCCGCAGACCCACCCCCGCAAACACCGGGGAGCTGTTTTTT.

This clonotype was observed a few times. This sequence may be a read error, since a much larger clone differs from it by one base. The chain uses TRBV5-1 and TRBJ2-1, with 8 bases identical to TRBD1. The CDR3 extends over 18 amino acids. Germline values: CDR1 SGHRS, CDR2 YFSETQ. CDR3 nucleotide sequence: TGCGTCAGCAGCTTGGCCGAGGCAGGGGGCTTCTCCTACAATGAGCAGTTCTTC. Translation gives CVSSLAEAGGFSYNEQFF. Supplemented by reference TRBV5-1 and TRBJ2-1, the full variable domain reads KAGVTQTPRYLIKTRGQQVTLSCSPISGHRSVSWYQQTPGQGLQFLFEYFSETQRNKGNFPGRFSGRQFSNSRSEMNVSTLELGDSALYLCVSSLAEAGGFSYNEQFFGPGTRLTVL.

This clonotype appeared many times. The chain uses TRBV7-9 and TRBJ2-7, with TRBD1 matching 10 bases. The CDR3 runs 12 residues. V shed 8 bases and J 5 bases; nucleotides not matched to a gene: 3. The germline V gene has CDR1 SEHNR and CDR2 FQNEAQ (reference sequence). CDR3 residues: CASGGTGDEQYF. The DNA for the CDR3 is TGTGCCAGCGGGGGGACAGGGGACGAGCAGTACTTC.

This clonotype was observed a handful of times. The chain has TRBV20-1 and TRBJ2-7; D is possibly TRBD2 (6 bases). CDR1 is DFQATT, CDR2 SNEGSKA, per germline (reference sequence). The CDR3 extends over 15 amino acids. Trimming stripped 1 base from V and 6 bases from J, with 19 bases between. The CDR3 reads CSARAPGEGQGEQYF. In DNA, the CDR3 is TGCAGTGCTAGAGCTCCGGGAGAGGGTCAAGGCGAGCAGTACTTC.

A few counts support this clonotype. The chain links TRBV24-1 to TRBJ2-3; TRBD2 is a possible D gene (6 bases). The CDR3 is made up of 14 amino acids. Per germline, CDR1 KGHDR and CDR2 SFDVKD. Trimming stripped 10 bases from V and 0 bases from J, with 13 bases between. CDR3 sequence: CATASGDSTDTQYF. The CDR3 DNA is TGTGCCACTGCCTCGGGGGATAGCACAGATACGCAGTATTTT.

This clonotype has a handful of counts. A junction end diverges from the germline sequence, so it may reflect a read error. V usage is TRBV25-1 and J usage is TRBJ2-7, with 9 nucleotides matching TRBD2. The CDR3 sequence is 16 residues long. The germline V gene has CDR1 MGHDK and CDR2 SYGVNS. The CDR3 spells CASGEFGTSPLPEQYF. The DNA of the CDR3 is TGTGCCAGCGGTGAATTTGGGACTAGCCCTCTCCCTGAGCAGTACTTC.

This clonotype was observed many times. The rearrangement links TRBV29-1 to TRBJ1-2; D unresolved. The germline CDR1 and CDR2 sequences are SQVTM and ANQGSEA. The CDR3 has 13 residues. The ends were cut back, 4 bases at V and 3 bases at J, with 12 bases in the middle. The CDR3 loop is CSVAGQTYYGYTF. In DNA, the CDR3 is TGCAGCGTTGCCGGTCAGACATACTATGGCTACACCTTC.